The 12 T cell receptor beta chains reported below all come from one sample, sequenced in a study of Ad26.COV2.S vaccination and SARS-CoV-2 variants. Clones were read by immunoSEQ multiplex PCR, and TCRdb kept only the in-frame ones, dropping some. The data show 430,000 or so clones, 75% to 95% seen once. The treatment: some 20 received Ad26.COV2.S at low or high dose, single or two shots; several received placebo; per-sample allocation not given. Each sample was drawn 63 days after the first injection (of vaccine or placebo). The sample in question was peripheral blood, obtained in a trial of Ad26.COV2.S vaccine versus placebo. These receptors originate from a person between 18 and 59 years old who received the Ad26.COV2.S COVID-19 vaccine or a placebo.

This chain joins TRBV7-2 and TRBJ1-2; 8 nucleotides align to TRBD1. J lost 2 bases, V lost 0 bases, and 5 bases had no gene match. The CDR3 is 16 amino acids. The germline V gene has CDR1 SGHTA and CDR2 FQGNSA. Written as DNA, the CDR3 is TGTGCCAGCAGCTTAGCCCCAGGGGGCCTCAACTATGGCTACACCTTC. This sequence encodes CASSLAPGGLNYGYTF.

The chain couples TRBV28 to TRBJ1-1, with no clear D. The CDR3 runs to 14 residues. The V end was cut by 1 base, the J end by 3 bases, with 9 bases between. CDR1 MDHEN and CDR2 SYDVKM come from the germline V gene. CDR3 loop: CASSLSRRDTEAFF. The CDR3 DNA sequence: TGTGCCAGCAGTTTATCACGGAGGGACACTGAAGCTTTCTTT.

This chain joins TRBV27 and TRBJ2-7; D may be TRBD2 (6 bases). The V end was cut by 2 bases, the J end by 3 bases, with 14 bases between. This CDR3 is 15 amino acids long. Germline V lookup: CDR1 MNHEY, CDR2 SMNVEV (reference sequence). The CDR3 nucleotides read TGTGCCAGCAGTTTAATCGGAGGGAGCCTCTACGAGCAGTACTTC. Translation: CASSLIGGSLYEQYF.

This clone was seen just once. In DNA, the CDR3 is TGTGCCACCAGTGAAGCGGGGGGGGCCTACAATGAGCAGTTCTTC. It yields the protein CATSEAGGAYNEQFF. V usage is TRBV24-1 and J usage is TRBJ2-1, with 10 bases matching TRBD2. The CDR3 totals 15 residues. Per germline, CDR1 KGHDR and CDR2 SFDVKD. V lost 4 bases to trimming and J lost 2 bases; unmatched junction nucleotides: 1.

This clone was detected once. V and J are TRBV28 and TRBJ1-3; a possible D gene is TRBD1 (6 bases). Trimming removed 5 bases at V and 1 base at J, with 21 bases between. CDR1 and CDR2 from the germline V gene are MDHEN and SYDVKM. This CDR3 has 18 amino acids. DNA of the CDR3: TGTGCCAGCAGTCTTACCGGACAGTCCCTTGCGTCTGGAAACACCATATATTTT. Translating gives CASSLTGQSLASGNTIYF.

The chain joins TRBV19 to TRBJ2-3; D gene uncertain. Germline V CDR1 and CDR2: LNHDA, SQIVND (reference sequence). This CDR3 is 12 amino acids long. Trimming took 8 bases from V and 0 from J, leaving 6 bases between them. The CDR3 loop is CASRRSTDTQYF. The CDR3 bases are TGTGCCAGTCGGCGCAGCACAGATACGCAGTATTTT.

The chain is built from TRBV7-9 and TRBJ2-2; 7 bases map to TRBD1. Germline trimming cut 4 bases from V and 10 bases from J; bases unmatched to any gene: 9. Germline V gene data show CDR1 as SEHNR and CDR2 as FQNEAQ (reference sequence). The CDR3 sequence is 14 residues long. The CDR3 sequence is CASSSGQTRVELFF. DNA of the CDR3: TGTGCCAGCAGCTCGGGACAGACCAGGGTGGAGCTGTTTTTT.

The CDR3 sequence: CASRETGLTGNTIYF. The CDR3 nucleotides are TGTGCCAGCAGAGAAACAGGGTTGACTGGAAACACCATATATTTT. This chain links TRBV6-6 with TRBJ1-3, with D perhaps matching TRBD1 (6 bases). CDR1 MNHNY and CDR2 SVGAGI come from the germline V gene (reference sequence). Trimming took off 6 bases at V and 2 bases at J, with 14 bases between the two ends. The CDR3 loop spans 15 amino acids.

The rearrangement uses TRBV7-9 and TRBJ1-5, with 8 bases aligning to TRBD1. The CDR3 spans 14 residues. Germline V gene sequence: CDR1 SEHNR, CDR2 FQNEAQ (reference sequence). The trim removed 5 bases at V and 3 bases at J, leaving 3 bases unmatched. CDR3 loop: CASSPGQDNQPQHF. As DNA, the CDR3 is TGTGCCAGCAGCCCGGGACAGGACAATCAGCCCCAGCATTTT.

The genes are TRBV20-1 and TRBJ2-1, with 12 bases identical to TRBD2. Losses at the gene ends were 3 bases for V and 4 bases for J; bases not matched to a gene: 10. This CDR3 is 17 amino acids long. Germline lookup yields CDR1 DFQATT and CDR2 SNEGSKA (reference sequence). The CDR3 loop is CSASLLAGGVRYNEQFF. CDR3 DNA: TGCAGTGCTAGTCTACTAGCGGGAGGAGTGAGGTACAATGAGCAGTTCTTC.

This clone was seen only once. V gene TRBV30 combines with J gene TRBJ1-5, with D perhaps TRBD1 (6 bases). V shed 0 bases and J shed 11 bases, with 11 bases lying between them. There are 12 residues in the CDR3. From germline, CDR1 is GTSNPN and CDR2 SVGIG (reference sequence). As DNA, the CDR3 is TGTGCCTGGAGTGTAGGGGGGGCGGCCCAGCATTTT. It translates to CAWSVGGAAQHF.

There are a few counts of this clone. The CDR3 loop reads CASSHPDEAGGLDGYTF. CDR3 coding DNA: TGTGCCAGCAGCCATCCCGACGAGGCAGGGGGCCTGGATGGCTACACCTTC. The rearrangement joins TRBV4-2 to TRBJ1-2; TRBD1 agrees at 8 bases. The CDR3 loop spans 17 amino acids. Unmatched junction bases numbered 15, after V lost 3 bases and J lost 6 bases. Germline assignment: CDR1 LGHNA and CDR2 YNFKEQ.